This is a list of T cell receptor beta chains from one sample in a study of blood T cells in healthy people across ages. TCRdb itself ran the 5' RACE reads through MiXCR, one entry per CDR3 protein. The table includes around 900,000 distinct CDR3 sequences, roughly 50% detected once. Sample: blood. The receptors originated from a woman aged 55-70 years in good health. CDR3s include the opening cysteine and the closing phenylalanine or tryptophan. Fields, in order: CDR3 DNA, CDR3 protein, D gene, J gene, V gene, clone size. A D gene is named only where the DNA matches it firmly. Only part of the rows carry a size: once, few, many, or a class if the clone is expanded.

cdr3_nt: TGTGCCAGCAGCGGACAGAGACAAGAGACCCAGTACTTC; cdr3_aa: CASSGQRQETQYF; d_call: NA; j_call: TRBJ2-5; v_call: TRBV11-3; clone_size: few
cdr3_nt: TGTGCCAGCACGGACGGAGGCGGGGTGGAGACCCAGTACTTC; cdr3_aa: CASTDGGGVETQYF; d_call: NA; j_call: TRBJ2-5; v_call: TRBV12-3/TRBV12-4; clone_size: NA
cdr3_nt: TGCAGTGCTAGAGATGGGGGTGACAATGAGCAGTTCTTC; cdr3_aa: CSARDGGDNEQFF; d_call: NA; j_call: TRBJ2-1; v_call: TRBV20-1; clone_size: NA
cdr3_nt: TGCAGTGCTAGCTACGGGGGGATGAGGAAACTGTTTTTT; cdr3_aa: CSASYGGMRKLFF; d_call: NA; j_call: TRBJ1-4; v_call: TRBV20-1; clone_size: few
cdr3_nt: TGTGCCAGCAGCCAAGTGTGGCAAACACTAAGCGATGAGCAGTTCTTC; cdr3_aa: CASSQVWQTLSDEQFF; d_call: NA; j_call: TRBJ2-1; v_call: TRBV3-1; clone_size: NA
cdr3_nt: TGTGCCTCCCAGCTCGGGACAGGAGCCTACGAGCAGTACTTC; cdr3_aa: CASQLGTGAYEQYF; d_call: TRBD1; j_call: TRBJ2-7; v_call: TRBV2; clone_size: few
cdr3_nt: TGTGCCAGCAGCCTAGTCAGGGGATCCTACGAGCAGTACTTC; cdr3_aa: CASSLVRGSYEQYF; d_call: NA; j_call: TRBJ2-7; v_call: TRBV2; clone_size: NA
cdr3_nt: TGTGCCAGCTCACCACCCTTATCCACCGGCTACACCTTC; cdr3_aa: CASSPPLSTGYTF; d_call: NA; j_call: TRBJ1-2; v_call: TRBV25-1; clone_size: NA
cdr3_nt: TGTGCCAGCAGCTCTTTCCCCCTTAGCGGGCGTGGCGAGCAGTACTTC; cdr3_aa: CASSSFPLSGRGEQYF; d_call: TRBD2; j_call: TRBJ2-7; v_call: TRBV11-2; clone_size: NA
cdr3_nt: TGTGCCAGCATGGGGTATGGACCGAAAAATTCACCCCTCCACTTT; cdr3_aa: CASMGYGPKNSPLHF; d_call: NA; j_call: TRBJ1-6; v_call: TRBV6-1; clone_size: NA
cdr3_nt: TGCGCCAGCAGCCTGCGAACCTCACTCCGGGTGGTCGATACGCAGTATTTT; cdr3_aa: CASSLRTSLRVVDTQYF; d_call: NA; j_call: TRBJ2-3; v_call: TRBV4-1; clone_size: few
cdr3_nt: TGTGCCAGCAGCGTAGGTGGTAGCGGAGTACCCTACGAGCAGTACTTC; cdr3_aa: CASSVGGSGVPYEQYF; d_call: NA; j_call: TRBJ2-7; v_call: TRBV9; clone_size: once
cdr3_nt: TGCAGCGTTGGGGACGGCTACACCGGGGAGCTGTTTTTT; cdr3_aa: CSVGDGYTGELFF; d_call: NA; j_call: TRBJ2-2; v_call: TRBV29-1; clone_size: few
cdr3_nt: TGTGCCAGCAGCTTAGCCCCCCCCGGTGGCGCCGATACGCAGTATTTT; cdr3_aa: CASSLAPPGGADTQYF; d_call: NA; j_call: TRBJ2-3; v_call: TRBV7-2; clone_size: NA
cdr3_nt: TGTGCCAGCAGTCCCCGGGAGACGGCTGGGGCCAACGTCCTGACTTTC; cdr3_aa: CASSPRETAGANVLTF; d_call: NA; j_call: TRBJ2-6; v_call: TRBV6-6; clone_size: NA
cdr3_nt: TGCGCCAGCAGCCAAGGAAGGGTTGATTCCTACGAGCAGTACTTC; cdr3_aa: CASSQGRVDSYEQYF; d_call: NA; j_call: TRBJ2-7; v_call: TRBV4-1; clone_size: many
cdr3_nt: TGTGCCAGCAGTAACGTGTTGGGGTACACCTTC; cdr3_aa: CASSNVLGYTF; d_call: NA; j_call: TRBJ1-2; v_call: TRBV6-2/TRBV6-3; clone_size: few
cdr3_nt: TGCGCCAGCAGCCAAGCGGGGACAGGCCCCCCAGATACGCAGTATTTT; cdr3_aa: CASSQAGTGPPDTQYF; d_call: TRBD1; j_call: TRBJ2-3; v_call: TRBV4-1; clone_size: NA
cdr3_nt: TGCAGTGTCGGACAGTACGATCAGCCCCAGCATTTT; cdr3_aa: CSVGQYDQPQHF; d_call: NA; j_call: TRBJ1-5; v_call: TRBV20-1; clone_size: NA
cdr3_nt: TGTGCCAGCAGTCTTGGCGGGACCTCAGAGACCCAGTACTTC; cdr3_aa: CASSLGGTSETQYF; d_call: NA; j_call: TRBJ2-5; v_call: TRBV28; clone_size: NA
cdr3_nt: TGTGCCAGCTCACGCGGACTAGCGGGAGGGTCCTACAATGAGCAGTTCTTC; cdr3_aa: CASSRGLAGGSYNEQFF; d_call: TRBD2; j_call: TRBJ2-1; v_call: TRBV18; clone_size: NA
cdr3_nt: TGTGCCAGCAGCTTAGGGGGGATTGGCAATCAGCCCCAGCATTTT; cdr3_aa: CASSLGGIGNQPQHF; d_call: NA; j_call: TRBJ1-5; v_call: TRBV7-9; clone_size: NA
cdr3_nt: TGTGCCAGCAGCTTAGATTCAGGCCAGGTCTACACCTTC; cdr3_aa: CASSLDSGQVYTF; d_call: NA; j_call: TRBJ1-2; v_call: TRBV11-2; clone_size: NA
cdr3_nt: TGTGCCAGCAGCACTAGCCCGGGACAGGGGAACGAGCAGTACTTC; cdr3_aa: CASSTSPGQGNEQYF; d_call: TRBD1; j_call: TRBJ2-7; v_call: TRBV7-2; clone_size: NA
cdr3_nt: TGTGCCAGCAGCCGCGAACGTGTAGCCAAAAACATTCAGTACTTC; cdr3_aa: CASSRERVAKNIQYF; d_call: NA; j_call: TRBJ2-4; v_call: TRBV6-2/TRBV6-3; clone_size: NA
cdr3_nt: TGCAGTGCCGAGGTGGGGGGGGCCGATCATCAGCCCCAGCATTTT; cdr3_aa: CSAEVGGADHQPQHF; d_call: NA; j_call: TRBJ1-5; v_call: TRBV20-1; clone_size: NA
cdr3_nt: TGTGCCAGCAGCACCTGGGGACTAGCGGGAGGTGTAGATACGCGGTATTTT; cdr3_aa: CASSTWGLAGGVDTRYF; d_call: TRBD2; j_call: TRBJ2-3; v_call: TRBV7-9; clone_size: once
cdr3_nt: TGCAGCGTTGACGGGGAGGAGACCCAGTACTTC; cdr3_aa: CSVDGEETQYF; d_call: NA; j_call: TRBJ2-5; v_call: TRBV29-1; clone_size: NA
cdr3_nt: TGTGCCAGCAGCTTACCCCGGACGCTTAAAGAGACCCAGTACTTC; cdr3_aa: CASSLPRTLKETQYF; d_call: NA; j_call: TRBJ2-5; v_call: TRBV7-2; clone_size: few
cdr3_nt: TGTGCCAGCAGCTTAGAAGTGAGCAGGGGGACGGGTGAGCAGTTCTTC; cdr3_aa: CASSLEVSRGTGEQFF; d_call: TRBD1; j_call: TRBJ2-1; v_call: TRBV13; clone_size: NA
cdr3_nt: TGTGCCAGCAGTCCCGCGCCGGCAACTAATGAAAAACTGTTTTTT; cdr3_aa: CASSPAPATNEKLFF; d_call: NA; j_call: TRBJ1-4; v_call: TRBV12-3/TRBV12-4; clone_size: few
cdr3_nt: TGTGCCAGCAGCCTCGAGACAGTAAGCAATCAGCCCCAGCATTTT; cdr3_aa: CASSLETVSNQPQHF; d_call: NA; j_call: TRBJ1-5; v_call: TRBV7-8; clone_size: NA
cdr3_nt: TGCAGTGCCCCCGTGGCGGGAGGGCCTTACAATGAGCAGTTCTTC; cdr3_aa: CSAPVAGGPYNEQFF; d_call: TRBD2; j_call: TRBJ2-1; v_call: TRBV20-1; clone_size: NA
cdr3_nt: TGTGCCAGCAGCTTTTGGCGGGAGTCCGTCTCCTACGAGCAGTACTTC; cdr3_aa: CASSFWRESVSYEQYF; d_call: TRBD2; j_call: TRBJ2-7; v_call: TRBV7-9; clone_size: NA
cdr3_nt: TGTGCCAGCAGCCCCAGACGAGCTAACTATGGCTACACCTTC; cdr3_aa: CASSPRRANYGYTF; d_call: NA; j_call: TRBJ1-2; v_call: TRBV7-6; clone_size: NA
cdr3_nt: TGTGCCAGCAGCAAAGAGAAGAGGGCAGGGCTATTGTACGAGCAGTACTTC; cdr3_aa: CASSKEKRAGLLYEQYF; d_call: NA; j_call: TRBJ2-7; v_call: TRBV21-1; clone_size: NA
cdr3_nt: TGCAGTGCTAGGGAGACAGGACCCTACGAGCAGTACTTC; cdr3_aa: CSARETGPYEQYF; d_call: NA; j_call: TRBJ2-7; v_call: TRBV20-1; clone_size: few
cdr3_nt: TGTGCCAGCAGCCGACAGAATACGAACACTGAAGCTTTCTTT; cdr3_aa: CASSRQNTNTEAFF; d_call: NA; j_call: TRBJ1-1; v_call: TRBV12-3/TRBV12-4; clone_size: NA
cdr3_nt: TGTGCCAGCAGCTTAGAAGGGGAAGGCAAAGCTTTCTTT; cdr3_aa: CASSLEGEGKAFF; d_call: NA; j_call: TRBJ1-1; v_call: TRBV7-2; clone_size: NA
cdr3_nt: TGTGCCAGCAGCCAAGAGGGGAGCTATACGCAGTATTTT; cdr3_aa: CASSQEGSYTQYF; d_call: NA; j_call: TRBJ2-3; v_call: TRBV3-1; clone_size: NA
cdr3_nt: TGCAGTGCTAGCAGGAATGGCTACACCTTC; cdr3_aa: CSASRNGYTF; d_call: NA; j_call: TRBJ1-2; v_call: TRBV20-1; clone_size: NA
cdr3_nt: TGTGCCAGCAGACCGCGGGCCGAGGGGAACACTGAAGCTTTCTTT; cdr3_aa: CASRPRAEGNTEAFF; d_call: NA; j_call: TRBJ1-1; v_call: TRBV6-1; clone_size: NA
cdr3_nt: TGTGCCAGCAGCGCCTCACCGGACAGGGAATGGTATACGCAGTATTTT; cdr3_aa: CASSASPDREWYTQYF; d_call: TRBD1; j_call: TRBJ2-3; v_call: TRBV9; clone_size: few
cdr3_nt: TGCAGTGCTAGTAAGTGGGGGGAAAGTGAGCAGTTCTTC; cdr3_aa: CSASKWGESEQFF; d_call: NA; j_call: TRBJ2-1; v_call: TRBV20-1; clone_size: NA
cdr3_nt: TGCAGCGTTGAAGCGGGACCTAACTATGGCTACACCTTC; cdr3_aa: CSVEAGPNYGYTF; d_call: NA; j_call: TRBJ1-2; v_call: TRBV29-1; clone_size: few
cdr3_nt: TGTGCCATCAGTGTCCCCTTTAGAGGGATCACAGATACGCAGTATTTT; cdr3_aa: CAISVPFRGITDTQYF; d_call: NA; j_call: TRBJ2-3; v_call: TRBV10-3; clone_size: NA
cdr3_nt: TGTGCCAGCAGCCGAGGTGGACTAGAGGCCCAGAATGAGCAGTTCTTC; cdr3_aa: CASSRGGLEAQNEQFF; d_call: TRBD2; j_call: TRBJ2-1; v_call: TRBV7-8; clone_size: NA